The present entry profiles one T cell receptor (beta chain) with its context. This clone was seen only once. No antigen is known for it. Qualities for individual bases were not recorded, and no much larger clone is one base off. This entry is derived from a study of control samples from healthy donors and cancer patients (dated by TCRdb to the early 2020s). The protocol used for the library was the immunoSEQ multiplex PCR assay. Sourced from immuneACCESS, this table was stored by TCRdb with only in-frame sequences that have V and J called. A share of the clones is absent; for the studies checked, an unresolved V gene accounts for under half, and the remainder has no known explanation. This sample holds more than 95,000 clones; around 86% were observed only once. Clones ranked in the top ten supply 8% to 9% of the sample. Deletion took 1 base off V and 0 bases off J, with a span of 19 bases between the germline ends. The germline V gene supplies CDR1 SGHTA and CDR2 FQGNSA. Inclusive of the bounding cysteine and phenylalanine, the CDR3 is 19 residues long. Solely the CDR3 DNA is kept, with 57 bases framed from the first base.

The V gene is TRBV7-2 and the J gene is TRBJ1-5, with the identity of the D gene unclear. This receptor was obtained from a man aged 40-49 years in good health. The sequenced material came from blood. The nucleotide sequence is TGTGCCAGCAGCTTAGAGTCAAGCGGTTCCTATTATAGCAATCAGCCCCAGCATTTT. Translated, this gives CASSLESSGSYYSNQPQHF.